This T cell receptor (beta chain) is drawn from a study of T cell changes during pregnancy in multiple sclerosis. The method was immunoSEQ multiplex PCR; TCRdb's version includes in-frame clones alone and lacks a portion of them. The data contain 100,000 or so clones, 85% to 95% of them singletons. The CDR3 extends over 11 amino acids. Trimming cost V 5 bases and J 4 bases, with 8 bases left between them. Germline V gives CDR1 GTSNPN, CDR2 SVGIG (reference sequence). This clone has only a few counts. The chain joins TRBV30 to TRBJ1-1; perhaps TRBD1 as D (6 bases). The source was peripheral blood, collected before pregnancy. This TCR was sampled from a female donor with multiple sclerosis, enrolled in a pregnancy study. The DNA for the CDR3 is TGTGCCTGGGGGGGCCCCACTGAAGCTTTCTTT. Translated, it gives CAWGGPTEAFF.